Given below is one T cell receptor (beta chain) in context. This entry is derived from a study of blood T cell repertoires in COVID-19. Study at large: Sites across the United States, Italy and Spain contributed samples from acute and convalescent COVID-19.

In the original workflow: Cell counts per sample came from amplifying reference gene primers. TCRdb's copy holds only in-frame clones and misses some; the assay was immunoSEQ multiplex PCR. From that table come the V and J calls and clone size; the DNA was used to work out D and trimming. The sample holds some 56,000 clones, 80% seen once. CDR3 length: 17 amino acids. Germline V gene lookup returns CDR1 SGHRS and CDR2 YFSETQ. The V segment lost 3 bases and the J segment 4 bases; nucleotides outside the gene matches: 8. The receptor's source is a man in his 60s with acute or convalescent COVID-19. Sequenced material: peripheral blood. This chain links TRBV5-1 with TRBJ2-3; TRBD2 matches at 13 bases. The CDR3 reads CASSSGLAGALPDTQYF. CDR3 DNA: TGCGCCAGCAGCTCCGGACTAGCGGGGGCACTTCCAGATACGCAGTATTTT.